This entry lists 25 T cell receptor beta chains sequenced from one sample in a study of T-cell reconstitution after alpha-beta-depleted transplantation in children. A library of TCRbeta sequences, prepared with unique molecular identifiers, was generated. TCRdb independently ran MiXCR on the PCR reads; one entry per CDR3 protein. Of about 440,000 distinct CDR3 sequences in the sample, around two fifths were seen once. The input for sequencing was PBMCs, taken before TCRalphabeta/CD19-depleted stem cell transplant. The source is a girl under 10 years old with aplastic anemia, due to receive a stem cell transplant.

This clonotype occurred many times. J is TRBJ2-7 and V is TRBV7-9; D remains unclear. V was clipped by 5 bases and J by 2 bases, with 13 bases between them. The germline gives CDR1 SEHNR, CDR2 FQNEAQ (reference sequence). This CDR3 contains 14 residues. The CDR3 here is CASSPPGRPYEQYF. In DNA, the CDR3 is TGTGCCAGCAGCCCTCCCGGCAGACCCTACGAGCAGTACTTC.

The V and J genes are TRBV5-6 and TRBJ2-5; tentatively, D is TRBD1 (5 bases). Germline V gene lookup returns CDR1 SGHDT and CDR2 YYEEEE. The CDR3 is 14 amino acids. V lost 2 bases and J 2 bases, leaving 10 bases between the germline ends. In DNA, the CDR3 is TGTGCCAGCAGCTTCCGTCGGACACAAGAGACCCAGTACTTC. Amino acids: CASSFRRTQETQYF.

The table lists this clonotype with many counts. The rearrangement joins TRBV5-1 to TRBJ2-5; D remains unclear. Trimming stripped 0 bases from V and 3 bases from J, with 9 bases between. The germline gives CDR1 SGHRS, CDR2 YFSETQ. The CDR3 has 14 amino acids. The CDR3 reads CASSLEGRKETQYF. The CDR3 DNA reads as TGCGCCAGCAGCTTGGAAGGCAGAAAAGAGACCCAGTACTTC.

This clonotype was counted many times. This chain joins TRBV3-1 and TRBJ2-5; TRBD2 agrees at 10 bases. CDR3 length: 15 amino acids. Trimming removed 5 bases from V and 3 bases from J; junction bases left unmatched: 6. The germline gives CDR1 LGHDT, CDR2 YNNKEL (reference sequence). The CDR3 region is CASSEAGTSEETQYF. The CDR3 DNA reads TGTGCCAGCAGCGAGGCCGGGACTAGCGAAGAGACCCAGTACTTC.

This clonotype showed up just once. A read error may explain this, as a much larger clone is one base away. V and J are TRBV7-9 and TRBJ2-5; no reliable D call. The CDR3 consists of 16 residues. The germline V gene has CDR1 SEHNR and CDR2 FQNEAQ (reference sequence). The chain's CDR3 is CASSSPSRVWQDTQYF. CDR3 DNA sequence: TGTGCCAGCAGCTCACCTTCACGAGTTTGGCAAGACACCCAGTACTTC. The full variable domain, completed using reference TRBV7-9 and TRBJ2-5, is DTGVSQNPRHKITKRGQNVTFRCDPISEHNRLYWYRQTLGQGPEFLTYFQNEAQLEKSRLLSDRFSAERPKGSFSTLEIQRTEQGDSAMYLCASSSPSRVWQDTQYFGPGTRLLVL.

This clonotype was seen only a few times. The rearrangement links TRBV20-1 to TRBJ1-4, with D perhaps matching TRBD1 (6 bases). Trimming left V 3 bases short and J 6 bases short, with 14 bases between. Germline V gene sequence: CDR1 DFQATT, CDR2 SNEGSKA (reference sequence). The length of the CDR3 is 14 residues. The CDR3 loop reads CSASGERGDEKLFF. The CDR3 DNA sequence: TGCAGTGCTAGCGGGGAAAGGGGGGATGAAAAACTGTTTTTT.

There are a few counts of this clonotype. The chain joins TRBV5-1 to TRBJ2-7; D unresolved. The CDR3 runs 14 residues. Trimming shortened V by 2 bases and J by 2 bases, and 11 bases separated the two germline ends. From germline, CDR1 is SGHRS and CDR2 YFSETQ. The CDR3 nucleotides are TGCGCCAGCAGCTTACAAGACGGAGCCTACGAGCAGTACTTC. This encodes CASSLQDGAYEQYF.

The chain employs TRBV7-9 and TRBJ1-1, with TRBD1 identical over 7 bases. Trimming cost V 0 bases and J 8 bases; bases outside gene matches: 6. Germline V lookup: CDR1 SEHNR, CDR2 FQNEAQ (reference sequence). The CDR3 totals 14 residues. The chain's CDR3 is CASSLALRDREAFF. CDR3 nucleotide sequence: TGTGCCAGCAGCTTAGCCCTACGGGACAGAGAAGCTTTCTTT.

The V and J genes are TRBV29-1 and TRBJ2-5; 10 bases agree with TRBD2. Germline loops: CDR1 SQVTM, CDR2 ANQGSEA. This CDR3 contains 14 residues. CDR3 loop: CRPPLAGVGETQYF. The CDR3 DNA follows: TGCAGACCGCCTCTAGCGGGAGTGGGAGAGACCCAGTACTTC.

This clonotype was seen repeatedly, ten times or more. The gene calls are TRBV29-1 and TRBJ2-2; perhaps TRBD2 as D (6 bases). This CDR3 has 13 amino acids. V lost 4 bases to trimming and J lost 1 base, with 7 bases between them. CDR1 is SQVTM, CDR2 ANQGSEA, per germline. The CDR3 here is CSVGGKNTGELFF. The CDR3 DNA follows: TGCAGCGTTGGCGGGAAGAACACCGGGGAGCTGTTTTTT.

This clonotype came up a few times. The chain combines TRBV29-1 with TRBJ2-7, with D perhaps assigned TRBD1 or TRBD2 (5 bases each). The V gene lost 4 bases and the J gene lost 5 bases, with 15 bases spanning the gap. The length of the CDR3 is 13 residues. Per the germline V gene, CDR1 is SQVTM and CDR2 is ANQGSEA. The CDR3 nucleotides are TGCAGCGTTGGGGGGTCCTCAATCGACGAGCAGTACTTC. Amino acid sequence: CSVGGSSIDEQYF.

This clonotype was seen repeatedly, ten times or more. V usage is TRBV7-9 and J usage is TRBJ1-1; 9 bases agree with TRBD1. The trim removed 5 bases at V and 2 bases at J, leaving 12 bases unmatched. The CDR3 is 17 amino acids. The germline V gene encodes CDR1 SEHNR and CDR2 FQNEAQ (reference sequence). CDR3 residues: CASSPRQGEVGNTEAFF. The DNA of the CDR3 is TGTGCCAGCAGCCCCCGACAGGGGGAGGTGGGAAACACTGAAGCTTTCTTT.

This rearrangement joins TRBV10-3 to TRBJ2-1; tentative D call: TRBD2 (6 bases). CDR1 and CDR2 from the germline V gene are ENHRY and SYGVKD. The germline V and J ends were trimmed by 10 bases and 5 bases, with 15 bases remaining between them. The length of the CDR3 is 13 residues. The CDR3 DNA sequence: TGTGCCACCAAGACTAGTCCCCACAATGAGCAGTTCTTC. It encodes CATKTSPHNEQFF.

The J gene is TRBJ2-7, the V gene TRBV7-9; the D is unclear. CDR3 length: 15 residues. Germline V gene lookup returns CDR1 SEHNR and CDR2 FQNEAQ (reference sequence). With 1 base removed from V and 0 bases from J, the gap between germline ends came to 10 bases. CDR3 DNA: TGTGCCAGCAGCTTAGAAGGACGGATCTCCTACGAGCAGTACTTC. This gives the protein CASSLEGRISYEQYF.

The chain uses TRBV15 and TRBJ1-1; 9 bases line up with TRBD1. Germline loops: CDR1 LNHNV, CDR2 YYDKDF (reference sequence). Losses at the gene ends were 1 base for V and 1 base for J; bases not matched to a gene: 4. The CDR3 runs to 16 residues. CDR3 amino acids: CATSRVDRGWNTEAFF. CDR3 in DNA: TGTGCCACCAGCAGAGTTGACAGGGGGTGGAACACTGAAGCTTTCTTT.

The rearrangement links TRBV12-3 or TRBV12-4 to TRBJ2-7; D perhaps matches TRBD1 (6 bases). The CDR3 covers 15 residues. V lost 2 bases to trimming and J lost 1 base, with 12 bases between them. The CDR3 region has the DNA TGTGCCAGCAGTTTACCCGGGACACCGTCCTACGAGCAGTACTTC. This sequence encodes CASSLPGTPSYEQYF.

The chain couples TRBV12-3 or TRBV12-4 to TRBJ1-5; 7 bases map to TRBD1. V dropped 2 bases and J dropped 6; count of bases not matched to a gene: 4. This CDR3 is 14 amino acids long. The CDR3 protein is CASSLRGPGQPQHF. CDR3 in DNA: TGTGCCAGCAGTTTAAGGGGGCCAGGTCAGCCCCAGCATTTT.

The rearrangement joins TRBV9 to TRBJ2-2; D remains unclear. Germline CDR1 reads SGDLS; CDR2 reads YYNGEE. Trimming took 0 bases from V and 6 from J, leaving 12 bases between them. This CDR3 region has 15 residues. The CDR3 here is CASSVGLGRAGELFF. The CDR3 DNA reads TGTGCCAGCAGCGTAGGATTGGGAAGGGCCGGGGAGCTGTTTTTT.

This clonotype was recorded only once. The junction and the germline gene differ at one end; a read error may be behind it. This chain uses TRBV7-2 with TRBJ1-6; 8 positions agree with TRBD1. The CDR3 runs to 15 residues. The germline gives CDR1 SGHTA, CDR2 FQGNSA. This CDR3 is CASSFRQGNNSPLHF. The CDR3, as DNA: TGTGCCAGCAGCTTTCGACAGGGGAATAATTCTCCCCTCCACTTT.

This clonotype was detected only a few times. This rearrangement joins TRBV18 to TRBJ2-4, with a tentative D call TRBD2 (6 bases). Deletions cut 3 bases from V and 0 bases from J, with 9 bases between. This CDR3 has 15 residues. Germline V lookup: CDR1 KGHSH, CDR2 LQKENI. The CDR3, as DNA: TGTGCCAGCTCACCGAGGGACTTAGCCAAAAACATTCAGTACTTC. It specifies CASSPRDLAKNIQYF.

The chain carries TRBV5-1 and TRBJ2-1, with 14 bases lining up with TRBD2. The V segment lost 3 bases and the J segment 1 base; nucleotides outside the gene matches: 6. CDR1 is SGHRS and CDR2 is YFSETQ in the germline V gene. The CDR3 totals 18 residues. The CDR3 sequence is CASSSGLAGVPSYNEQFF. The CDR3 nucleotides read TGCGCCAGCAGCTCGGGACTAGCGGGGGTACCTTCCTACAATGAGCAGTTCTTC.

This clonotype was counted only a few times. V gene TRBV29-1 combines with J gene TRBJ2-1; a possible D gene is TRBD2 (6 bases). In germline, CDR1 is SQVTM, CDR2 ANQGSEA. The length of the CDR3 is 12 residues. V lost 4 bases and J 7 bases, leaving 11 bases between the germline ends. The CDR3 region is CSVGLGGNEQFF. CDR3 sequence (DNA): TGCAGCGTTGGACTTGGGGGGAATGAGCAGTTCTTC.

This rearrangement joins TRBV20-1 to TRBJ2-1; TRBD1 or TRBD2 may be the D gene (6 bases each). The CDR3 has 14 amino acids. In germline, CDR1 is DFQATT, CDR2 SNEGSKA (reference sequence). The germline V and J ends were trimmed by 3 bases and 2 bases, with 11 bases remaining between them. CDR3 residues: CSARGGDTYNEQFF. For the CDR3, the DNA is TGCAGTGCTAGGGGGGGCGACACCTACAATGAGCAGTTCTTC.

There are a few counts of this clonotype. V usage is TRBV4-3 and J usage is TRBJ1-1; D is ambiguous. The V end lost 0 bases, the J end lost 0 bases, and 8 bases lay between the germline ends. This CDR3 has 15 amino acids. Germline V gene data show CDR1 as LGHNA and CDR2 as YSLEER. CDR3 sequence: CASSQEGRLNTEAFF. DNA for the CDR3: TGCGCCAGCAGCCAAGAAGGTAGGCTGAACACTGAAGCTTTCTTT.

This clonotype has ten or more counts. In nucleotides, the CDR3 is TGCAGCGTCGACAGGATTCAGAGCTCTGGGGCCAACGTCCTGACTTTC. Its translation: CSVDRIQSSGANVLTF. V is TRBV29-1 and J is TRBJ2-6; perhaps TRBD1 as D (6 bases). CDR1 SQVTM and CDR2 ANQGSEA come from the germline V gene. This CDR3 region has 16 residues. V gave up 6 bases and J gave up 0 bases, with 15 bases separating them.